The 5 T cell receptor beta chains below were found in one sample sequenced in a study of OX40 agonist ivuxolimab in advanced cancers. Measured with immunoSEQ multiplex PCR; TCRdb has only the in-frame clones, and not every one. The sample comprises about 61,000 clones, 86% of which are singletons, and 0.55% to 0.6% rests with the top ten. This specimen was CD4+ or CD8+ T cells sorted from blood, taken in a trial of the OX40 agonist ivuxolimab. These receptors were taken from an adult with an advanced solid tumor such as melanoma, head and neck, liver or kidney cancer.

This clone was observed a few times. This chain links TRBV7-3 with TRBJ2-7; tentatively, D is TRBD2 (6 bases). Trimming left V 0 bases short and J 6 bases short, with 9 bases between. This CDR3 contains 13 residues. The germline V gene has CDR1 SGHTA and CDR2 FQGTGA. The CDR3 region is CASSLTREAEQYF. CDR3 in DNA: TGTGCCAGCAGCTTAACGAGGGAGGCCGAGCAGTACTTC.

The chain combines TRBV28 with TRBJ1-2; TRBD1 aligns across 7 bases. Trimming took 6 bases from V and 7 from J; bases not matched to a gene: 5. From germline, CDR1 is MDHEN and CDR2 SYDVKM. The CDR3 consists of 12 residues. The CDR3 region is CASRTGNGGYTF. CDR3 DNA: TGTGCCAGCAGGACAGGGAACGGTGGCTACACCTTC.

V usage is TRBV4-3 and J usage is TRBJ1-2; D is possibly TRBD1 (5 bases). V was trimmed by 1 base and J by 3 bases, leaving 12 bases between them. From germline, CDR1 is LGHNA and CDR2 YSLEER. The CDR3 is made up of 15 amino acids. The chain's CDR3 is CASSQGLGVYYGYTF. The CDR3, as DNA: TGCGCCAGCAGCCAAGGCTTAGGGGTCTACTATGGCTACACCTTC.

The CDR3 sequence: CASSNGGIQPQHF. The CDR3 nucleotides are TGTGCCAGCAGCAATGGGGGAATTCAGCCCCAGCATTTT. This rearrangement joins TRBV7-2 to TRBJ1-5, with a weak D call TRBD1 (5 bases). Germline V gene lookup returns CDR1 SGHTA and CDR2 FQGNSA. This CDR3 contains 13 residues. The V end was cut by 5 bases, the J end by 6 bases, with 11 bases between.

The chain links TRBV7-2 to TRBJ2-1, with 14 bases lining up with TRBD2. The trim removed 5 bases at V and 10 bases at J, leaving 7 bases unmatched. Germline V gene data show CDR1 as SGHTA and CDR2 as FQGNSA. This CDR3 region has 15 residues. The CDR3 DNA is TGTGCCAGCAGCCTCGAGGGACTAGCGGGGGAAGAGCAGTTCTTC. Protein: CASSLEGLAGEEQFF.